What follows are 26 T cell receptor beta chains derived from one specimen sequenced in a study of blood T cell repertoires in COVID-19. Data came from immunoSEQ multiplex PCR; TCRdb stores just in-frame clones and leaves some out. The sample shows some 460,000 clones, roughly 90% of them seen only once. The sample was peripheral blood. The receptors shown here come from a woman under 40 with acute or convalescent COVID-19.

The V call is TRBV7-3, the J call TRBJ2-5; no definite D call. Germline CDR1 and CDR2: SGHTA and FQGTGA. V was cut by 0 bases and J by 5 bases, with 7 bases left in between. This CDR3 is built from 13 residues. This CDR3 is CASSLTPLETQYF. The CDR3 DNA is TGTGCCAGCAGCTTAACTCCCCTTGAGACCCAGTACTTC.

The rearrangement uses TRBV29-1 and TRBJ1-2; D remains ambiguous. The V gene's germline CDR1 is SQVTM and CDR2 ANQGSEA. This CDR3 has 12 amino acids. The V gene lost 3 bases and the J gene lost 5 bases, with 10 bases spanning the gap. CDR3 DNA: TGCAGCGTTGATGGTGAGACTTATGGCTACACCTTC. It specifies CSVDGETYGYTF.

J is TRBJ2-7 and V is TRBV7-3, with 13 bases identical to TRBD2. From germline, CDR1 is SGHTA and CDR2 FQGTGA. Losses at the gene ends were 5 bases for V and 11 bases for J; bases not matched to a gene: 9. The CDR3 is 14 amino acids. Written as DNA, the CDR3 is TGTGCCAGCAGCCTAGGGACTAGCGGGGCTCAGAAGTACTTC. It is translated as CASSLGTSGAQKYF. The complete variable domain, with remaining parts taken from reference TRBV7-3 and TRBJ2-7, reads GAGVSQTPSNKVTEKGKYVELRCDPISGHTALYWYRQSLGQGPEFLIYFQGTGAADDSGLPNDRFFAVRPEGSVSTLKIQRTERGDSAVYLCASSLGTSGAQKYFGPGTRLTVT.

The V and J genes are TRBV6-5 and TRBJ1-1; perhaps TRBD1 as D (6 bases). V dropped 5 bases and J dropped 1 base, with 14 bases sitting between them. Germline V lookup: CDR1 MNHEY, CDR2 SVGAGI. The CDR3 is 15 residues long. The CDR3 protein is CASSRSTGSNTEAFF. The CDR3, as DNA: TGTGCCAGCAGTCGAAGTACAGGGTCGAACACTGAAGCTTTCTTT.

Comment on this clone: In the same sample, other DNA sequences code for this CDR3. The chain combines TRBV11-2 with TRBJ2-5; 12 nucleotides line up with TRBD2. CDR1 is SGHAT, CDR2 FQNNGV, per germline. The CDR3 runs 15 residues. V lost 3 bases and J lost 5; bases outside the gene matches: 4. For the CDR3, the DNA is TGTGCCAGCAGCTTTACTAGCGGGGGGCCGGAGACCCAGTACTTC. Encoded protein: CASSFTSGGPETQYF. The entire variable domain, with the rest obtained from reference TRBV11-2 and TRBJ2-5, is as follows: EAGVAQSPRYKIIEKRQSVAFWCNPISGHATLYWYQQILGQGPKLLIQFQNNGVVDDSQLPKDRFSAERLKGVDSTLKIQPAKLEDSAVYLCASSFTSGGPETQYFGPGTRLLVL.

The chain recombines TRBV3-1 (or the pseudogene TRBV3-2) with TRBJ2-2; D is perhaps TRBD2 (6 bases). The V gene's germline CDR1 is LGHDT and CDR2 YNNKEL (reference sequence). Trimming stripped 2 bases from V and 2 bases from J, with 12 bases between. The length of the CDR3 is 16 residues. CDR3 sequence: CASSQPGLGNTGELFF. The CDR3 DNA follows: TGTGCCAGCAGCCAACCGGGACTGGGTAACACCGGGGAGCTGTTTTTT.

The chain joins TRBV7-9 to TRBJ2-1, with 12 bases identical to TRBD1. V shed 3 bases and J 8 bases; nucleotides not matched to a gene: 8. Germline V lookup: CDR1 SEHNR, CDR2 FQNEAQ (reference sequence). The CDR3 extends over 16 amino acids. The CDR3 DNA reads as TGTGCCAGCAGCTTCTCTTCGGGACAGGGGGCATATGAGCAGTTCTTC. Amino acids: CASSFSSGQGAYEQFF.

V is TRBV4-1 and J is TRBJ2-6, with TRBD2 as a possible D gene (5 bases). The germline V and J ends were trimmed by 3 bases and 3 bases, with 9 bases remaining between them. CDR3 length: 15 amino acids. Germline V CDR1 and CDR2: MGHRA, YSYEKL. The CDR3 coding sequence is TGCGCCAGCAGCCAGACGGGATATGGGGCCAACGTCCTGACTTTC. It yields the protein CASSQTGYGANVLTF.

The chain carries TRBV6-2 or TRBV6-3 and TRBJ2-1; TRBD2 matches at 8 bases. After removal of 5 bases from V and 1 base from J, the junction contained 13 bases not matched to a gene. Germline V gene data show CDR1 as MNHEY and CDR2 as SVGEGT. This CDR3 has 18 amino acids. The CDR3 DNA reads as TGTGCCAGCAGTAACCCGGCTAGCGGGTACCCATCCTACAATGAGCAGTTCTTC. Translation gives CASSNPASGYPSYNEQFF.

The genes are TRBV6-5 and TRBJ2-5; 8 positions agree with TRBD2. From germline, CDR1 is MNHEY and CDR2 SVGAGI. V lost 6 bases to trimming and J lost 9 bases; unmatched junction nucleotides: 6. CDR3 size: 12 residues. CDR3 sequence reads: CASSEGREAQYF. CDR3 nucleotides: TGTGCCAGCAGCGAGGGGCGGGAGGCCCAGTACTTC.

V usage is TRBV29-1 and J usage is TRBJ2-5, with a possible D match to TRBD1 (7 bases). The CDR3 runs to 12 residues. Germline CDR1 and CDR2: SQVTM and ANQGSEA. Trimming took off 5 bases at V and 4 bases at J, with 11 bases between the two ends. The CDR3 loop reads CSVQGGRETQYF. The CDR3 DNA sequence: TGCAGCGTTCAGGGGGGTCGAGAGACCCAGTACTTC.

The rearrangement uses TRBV11-2 and TRBJ2-2; TRBD1 aligns across 8 bases. This CDR3 has 15 amino acids. V shed 5 bases and J 2 bases; nucleotides not matched to a gene: 4. Germline CDR1 SGHAT, CDR2 FQNNGV. DNA of the CDR3: TGTGCCAGCAGCCAGGACAGGGAAAACACCGGGGAGCTGTTTTTT. This sequence encodes CASSQDRENTGELFF.

The CDR3 DNA follows: TGCGCCAGCAGCTTGGCCAACAGCTTTTTCTACGAGCAGTACTTC. It specifies CASSLANSFFYEQYF. This chain uses TRBV5-1 with TRBJ2-7; no clear D gene. Germline CDR1 SGHRS, CDR2 YFSETQ. The CDR3 has 15 amino acids. V was clipped by 0 bases and J by 3 bases, with 13 bases between them.

The chain carries TRBV27 and TRBJ1-6, with TRBD1 as a possible D gene (5 bases). CDR3 length: 16 amino acids. Germline V CDR1 and CDR2: MNHEY, SMNVEV (reference sequence). With 3 bases removed from V and 4 bases from J, the gap between germline ends came to 13 bases. Here the CDR3 reads CASSFTPDSYNSPLHF. The CDR3, as DNA: TGTGCCAGCAGTTTTACCCCCGACAGTTATAATTCACCCCTCCACTTT.

This rearrangement joins TRBV3-1 (or the pseudogene TRBV3-2) to TRBJ1-1; 8 bases match TRBD1. V trimming: 3 bases; J trimming: 2 bases; junction bases outside the gene matches: 11. The CDR3 is 17 amino acids. The germline gives CDR1 LGHDT, CDR2 YNNKEL (reference sequence). CDR3 residues: CASSHLGRQGKNTEAFF. Written as DNA, the CDR3 is TGTGCCAGCAGCCACTTGGGGAGACAGGGGAAAAACACTGAAGCTTTCTTT.

A single count supports this clone. The J gene is TRBJ2-7, the V gene TRBV9; TRBD2 agrees at 10 bases. CDR3 length equals 15 residues. V was pared by 3 bases and J by 3 bases, with 6 bases of the junction left unmatched. CDR1 and CDR2 from the germline V gene are SGDLS and YYNGEE. The CDR3 region is CASSAAGGLFYEQYF. CDR3 coding DNA: TGTGCCAGCAGCGCAGCGGGGGGGCTTTTCTACGAGCAGTACTTC.

The chain joins TRBV28 to TRBJ2-7; D gene uncertain. The V gene's germline CDR1 is MDHEN and CDR2 SYDVKM. Deletions cut 7 bases from V and 0 bases from J, with 13 bases between. The CDR3 runs 14 residues. In nucleotides, the CDR3 is TGTGCCAGCATGCTGGTCAAGAGCTCCTACGAGCAGTACTTC. This translates into CASMLVKSSYEQYF.

Here the CDR3 DNA reads TGTGCTCCTTATTCTGCTAGCGGGGGGTCCTGCACAGATACGCAGTATTTT. Translating gives CAPYSASGGSCTDTQYF. The chain links TRBV12-5 to TRBJ2-3, with TRBD2 matching over 11 bases. The CDR3 sequence is 17 residues long. Germline assignment: CDR1 LGHNT and CDR2 FRNRAP. V was pared by 11 bases and J by 1 base, with 14 bases of the junction left unmatched.

This chain links TRBV5-4 with TRBJ2-2; TRBD2 is a possible D gene (5 bases). The V gene's germline CDR1 is SGHNT and CDR2 YYREEE (reference sequence). There are 15 residues in the CDR3. Trimming took off 4 bases at V and 4 bases at J, with 14 bases between the two ends. CDR3 loop: CASSTSGGVTGELFF. CDR3 bases: TGTGCCAGCAGCACCAGCGGTGGGGTCACCGGGGAGCTGTTTTTT.

The gene calls are TRBV18 and TRBJ1-2; TRBD1 agrees at 12 bases. Germline lookup yields CDR1 KGHSH and CDR2 LQKENI. The V gene end was trimmed by 8 bases and the J gene end by 4 bases; junction bases not matched to a gene: 5. This CDR3 is 14 amino acids long. CDR3 amino acids: CASTGQGAGYGYTF. In DNA form, the CDR3 reads TGTGCCAGCACGGGACAGGGGGCCGGCTATGGCTACACCTTC.

The chain couples TRBV11-1 to TRBJ2-6; 9 nucleotides agree with TRBD1. The V gene's germline CDR1 is SGHAT and CDR2 FQDESV (reference sequence). J gave up 2 bases and V 6 bases, and 5 bases lay outside the gene matches. This CDR3 spans 16 amino acids. The CDR3 nucleotides read TGTGCCAGCAGGACGGGACAGGGTGCTGGGGCCAACGTCCTGACTTTC. It specifies CASRTGQGAGANVLTF.

This rearrangement joins TRBV5-1 to TRBJ2-7; D is perhaps TRBD1 (6 bases). In germline, CDR1 is SGHRS, CDR2 YFSETQ. Between the trimmed V and J ends, which lost 0 bases and 2 bases, there was a span of 9 bases. CDR3 size: 14 residues. CDR3: CASSLEGTTYEQYF. The DNA of the CDR3 is TGCGCCAGCAGCTTGGAAGGGACAACCTACGAGCAGTACTTC.

The rearrangement joins TRBV5-1 to TRBJ2-7; a possible D gene is TRBD1 (6 bases). The CDR3 is 15 residues long. Germline V gene lookup returns CDR1 SGHRS and CDR2 YFSETQ. V was cut by 0 bases and J by 5 bases, with 15 bases left in between. CDR3 sequence reads: CASSLGARGRNEQYF. CDR3 nucleotide sequence: TGCGCCAGCAGCTTGGGTGCCAGGGGAAGAAACGAGCAGTACTTC.

The chain combines TRBV3-1 (or the pseudogene TRBV3-2) with TRBJ2-7; 8 bases are a match to TRBD2. CDR3 size: 14 residues. The V and J ends lost 4 bases and 2 bases, in that order; junction bases with no gene match: 4. Germline V gene sequence: CDR1 LGHDT, CDR2 YNNKEL (reference sequence). The CDR3 DNA follows: TGTGCCAGCAGCCCCGGACTAGCACCCTACGAGCAGTACTTC. Translation: CASSPGLAPYEQYF.

CDR3 amino acids: CASSVEDRGFQETQYF. The CDR3 nucleotides are TGTGCCAGCAGCGTAGAGGACAGGGGGTTTCAAGAGACCCAGTACTTC. The chain links TRBV9 to TRBJ2-5; the match to TRBD1 covers 10 bases. In germline, CDR1 is SGDLS, CDR2 YYNGEE. Trimming took 0 bases from V and 2 from J; bases not matched to a gene: 4. This CDR3 is built from 16 residues.

This chain connects TRBV6-6 to TRBJ1-1, with D perhaps TRBD1 (5 bases). Germline CDR1 and CDR2: MNHNY and SVGAGI (reference sequence). The V and J ends lost 6 bases and 5 bases respectively, with 19 bases between them. This CDR3 contains 15 residues. For the CDR3, the DNA is TGTGCCAGCAGCCTTACGGCCGGGACTAATACTGAAGCTTTCTTT. This gives the protein CASSLTAGTNTEAFF.